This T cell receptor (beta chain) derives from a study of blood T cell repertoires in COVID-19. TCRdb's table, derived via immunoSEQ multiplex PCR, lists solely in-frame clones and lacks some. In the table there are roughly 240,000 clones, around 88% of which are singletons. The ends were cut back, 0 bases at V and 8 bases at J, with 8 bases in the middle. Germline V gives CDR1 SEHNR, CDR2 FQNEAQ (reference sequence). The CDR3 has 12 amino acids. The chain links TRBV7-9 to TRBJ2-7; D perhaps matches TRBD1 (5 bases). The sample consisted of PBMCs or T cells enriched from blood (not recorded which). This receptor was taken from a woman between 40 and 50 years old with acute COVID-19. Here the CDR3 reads CASSLAQGKQYF. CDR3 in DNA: TGTGCCAGCAGCTTAGCCCAGGGAAAGCAGTACTTC.